This T cell receptor (beta chain) was identified in a study of PD-L1 blockade in urothelial cancer. Study context: Blood was analyzed 3 weeks (second dose) and 6 weeks after treatment start.

The assay was immunoSEQ multiplex PCR, and TCRdb's table has in-frame clones only and misses some. Of tens of thousands of clones in the sample, 75% to 90% were seen once. J lost 5 bases, V lost 6 bases, and 10 bases had no gene match. This CDR3 contains 16 residues. Germline V gene data show CDR1 as MNHNY and CDR2 as SVGAGI (reference sequence). Stated time point: pretreatment peripheral blood. Each patient presented with locally advanced or metastatic urothelial carcinoma. The sequencing here drew on PBMCs, taken around atezolizumab (anti-PD-L1) treatment. The clonotype was recovered from a man aged 45-65 years with urothelial cancer. The chain joins TRBV6-6 to TRBJ2-5, with 12 positions matching TRBD1. The CDR3 nucleotides read TGTGCCAGCAGAGGGGGTTGGGACAGGGGGCGGGAGACCCAGTACTTC. Amino acids: CASRGGWDRGRETQYF.